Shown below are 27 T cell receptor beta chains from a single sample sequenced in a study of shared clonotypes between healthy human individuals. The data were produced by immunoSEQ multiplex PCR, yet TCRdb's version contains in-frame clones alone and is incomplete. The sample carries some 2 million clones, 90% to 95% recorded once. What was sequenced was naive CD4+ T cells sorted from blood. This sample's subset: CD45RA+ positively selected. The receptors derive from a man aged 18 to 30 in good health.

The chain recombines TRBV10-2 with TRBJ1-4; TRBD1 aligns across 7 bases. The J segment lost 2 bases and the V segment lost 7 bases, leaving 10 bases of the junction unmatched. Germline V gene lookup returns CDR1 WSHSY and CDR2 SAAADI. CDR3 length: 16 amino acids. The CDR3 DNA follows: TGCGCCAGCACCGATTCGGACAGGCCTACTAATGAAAAACTGTTTTTT. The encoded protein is CASTDSDRPTNEKLFF.

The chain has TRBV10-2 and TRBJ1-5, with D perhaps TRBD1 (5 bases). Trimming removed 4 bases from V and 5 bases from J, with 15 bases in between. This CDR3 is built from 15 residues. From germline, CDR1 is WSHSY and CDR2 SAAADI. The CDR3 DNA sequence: TGCGCCAGCAGTGGCCCGGGGGGATCGGATCAGCCCCAGCATTTT. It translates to CASSGPGGSDQPQHF.

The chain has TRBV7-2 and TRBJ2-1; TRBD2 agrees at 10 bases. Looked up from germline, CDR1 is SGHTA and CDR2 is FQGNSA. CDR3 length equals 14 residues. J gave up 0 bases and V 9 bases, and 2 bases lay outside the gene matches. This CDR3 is CASSGRPSYNEQFF. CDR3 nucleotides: TGTGCCAGTAGCGGGAGGCCCTCCTACAATGAGCAGTTCTTC.

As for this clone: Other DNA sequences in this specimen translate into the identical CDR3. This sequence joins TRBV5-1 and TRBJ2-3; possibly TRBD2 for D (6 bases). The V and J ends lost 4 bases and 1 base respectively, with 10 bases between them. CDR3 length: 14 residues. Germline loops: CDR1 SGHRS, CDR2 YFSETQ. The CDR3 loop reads CASSGGLGTDTQYF. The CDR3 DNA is TGCGCCAGCAGCGGGGGACTTGGCACAGATACGCAGTATTTT. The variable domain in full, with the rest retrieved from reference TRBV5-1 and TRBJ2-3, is KAGVTQTPRYLIKTRGQQVTLSCSPISGHRSVSWYQQTPGQGLQFLFEYFSETQRNKGNFPGRFSGRQFSNSRSEMNVSTLELGDSALYLCASSGGLGTDTQYFGPGTRLTVL.

The CDR3 bases are TGTGCCAGCAGCGTAGGGGGACTAGCGGGAGGAATGATGGAGACCCAGTACTTC. Residues: CASSVGGLAGGMMETQYF. The chain combines TRBV9 with TRBJ2-5; 15 bases align to TRBD2. The CDR3 spans 18 residues. Germline loops: CDR1 SGDLS, CDR2 YYNGEE. Germline trimming cut 0 bases from V and 5 bases from J; bases unmatched to any gene: 8.

The CDR3 DNA follows: TGTGCCAGCAGCCGGGGACAGGGGGGGTCCTACGAGCAGTACTTC. As protein: CASSRGQGGSYEQYF. The chain uses TRBV6-5 and TRBJ2-7; 11 bases line up with TRBD1. There are 15 residues in the CDR3. J gave up 1 base and V 6 bases, and 5 bases lay outside the gene matches. Germline CDR1 MNHEY, CDR2 SVGAGI.

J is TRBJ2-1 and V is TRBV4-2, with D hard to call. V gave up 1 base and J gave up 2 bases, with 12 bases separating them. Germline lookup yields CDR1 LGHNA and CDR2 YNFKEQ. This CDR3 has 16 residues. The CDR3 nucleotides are TGTGCCAGCAGCCAAGGCGTTGACGCCCCCTACAATGAGCAGTTCTTC. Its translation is CASSQGVDAPYNEQFF.

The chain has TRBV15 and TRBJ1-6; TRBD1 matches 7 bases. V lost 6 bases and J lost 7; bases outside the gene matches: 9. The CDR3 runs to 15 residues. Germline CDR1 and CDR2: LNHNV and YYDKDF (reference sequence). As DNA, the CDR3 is TGTGCCACCAGACGGCCGGGACAGTTAAATTCACCCCTCCACTTT. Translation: CATRRPGQLNSPLHF.

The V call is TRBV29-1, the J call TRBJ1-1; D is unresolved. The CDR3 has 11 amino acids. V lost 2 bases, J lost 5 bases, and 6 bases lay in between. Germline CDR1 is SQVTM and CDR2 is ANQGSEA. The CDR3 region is CSVETWTEAFF. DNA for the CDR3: TGCAGCGTTGAAACCTGGACTGAAGCTTTCTTT.

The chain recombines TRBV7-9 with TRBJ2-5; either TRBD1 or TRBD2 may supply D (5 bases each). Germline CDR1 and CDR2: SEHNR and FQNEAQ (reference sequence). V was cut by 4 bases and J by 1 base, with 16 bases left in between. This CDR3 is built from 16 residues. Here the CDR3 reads CASSSSGTRIQETQYF. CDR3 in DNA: TGTGCCAGCAGCTCATCCGGGACCCGTATCCAAGAGACCCAGTACTTC.

CDR3 nucleotides: TGTGCCAGCGGCAAAGCGACCTCCTACGAGCAGTACTTC. It yields the protein CASGKATSYEQYF. The chain couples TRBV6-5 to TRBJ2-7; D gene ambiguous. V was cut by 8 bases and J by 0 bases, with 11 bases left in between. Per germline, CDR1 MNHEY and CDR2 SVGAGI. The CDR3 has 13 amino acids.

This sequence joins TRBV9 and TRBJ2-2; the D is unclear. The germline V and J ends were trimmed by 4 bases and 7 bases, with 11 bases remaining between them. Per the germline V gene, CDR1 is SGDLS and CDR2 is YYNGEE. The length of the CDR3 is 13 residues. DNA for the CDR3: TGTGCCAGCAGCCTTCGACTCAGCGGGGAGCTGTTTTTT. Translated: CASSLRLSGELFF.

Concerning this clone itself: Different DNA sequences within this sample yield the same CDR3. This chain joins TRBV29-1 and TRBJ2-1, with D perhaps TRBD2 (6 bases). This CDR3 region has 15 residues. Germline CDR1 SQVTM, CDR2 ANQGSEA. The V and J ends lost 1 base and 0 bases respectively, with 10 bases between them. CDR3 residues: CSVEGTGSSYNEQFF. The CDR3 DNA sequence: TGCAGCGTTGAAGGGACCGGGAGCTCCTACAATGAGCAGTTCTTC.

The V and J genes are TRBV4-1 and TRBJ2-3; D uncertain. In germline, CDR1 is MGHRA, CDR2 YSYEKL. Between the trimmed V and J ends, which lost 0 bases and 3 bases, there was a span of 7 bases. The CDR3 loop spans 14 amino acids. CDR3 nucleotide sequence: TGCGCCAGCAGCCAAGATATTCAAACAGATACGCAGTATTTT. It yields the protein CASSQDIQTDTQYF.

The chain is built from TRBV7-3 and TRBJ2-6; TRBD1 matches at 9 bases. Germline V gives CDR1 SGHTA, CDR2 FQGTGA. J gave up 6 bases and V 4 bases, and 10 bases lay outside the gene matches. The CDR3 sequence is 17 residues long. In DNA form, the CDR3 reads TGTGCCAGCAGCTCGCGGACAGGGGTCTGGGAGGCCAACGTCCTGACTTTC. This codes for CASSSRTGVWEANVLTF.

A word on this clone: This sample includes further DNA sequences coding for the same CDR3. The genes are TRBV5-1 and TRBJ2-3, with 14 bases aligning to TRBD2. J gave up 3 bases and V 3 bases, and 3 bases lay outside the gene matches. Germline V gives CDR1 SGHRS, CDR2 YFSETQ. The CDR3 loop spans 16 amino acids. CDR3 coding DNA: TGCGCCAGCAGCTCCCGGACTAGCGGGGGGACAGATACGCAGTATTTT. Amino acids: CASSSRTSGGTDTQYF.

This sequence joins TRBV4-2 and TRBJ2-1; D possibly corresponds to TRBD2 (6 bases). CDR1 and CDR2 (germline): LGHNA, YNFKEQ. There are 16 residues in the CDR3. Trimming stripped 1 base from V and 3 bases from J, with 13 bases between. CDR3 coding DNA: TGTGCCAGCAGCCAAGGGATGACTAGTTTCTACAATGAGCAGTTCTTC. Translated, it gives CASSQGMTSFYNEQFF.

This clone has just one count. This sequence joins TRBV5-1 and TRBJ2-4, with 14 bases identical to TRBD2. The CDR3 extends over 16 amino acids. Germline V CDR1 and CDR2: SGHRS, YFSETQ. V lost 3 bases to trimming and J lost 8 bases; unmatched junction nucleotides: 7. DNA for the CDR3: TGCGCCAGCAGCTCGGGCGGGACTAGCGGGAGTTACATTCAGTACTTC. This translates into CASSSGGTSGSYIQYF. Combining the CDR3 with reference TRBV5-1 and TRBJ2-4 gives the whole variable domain KAGVTQTPRYLIKTRGQQVTLSCSPISGHRSVSWYQQTPGQGLQFLFEYFSETQRNKGNFPGRFSGRQFSNSRSEMNVSTLELGDSALYLCASSSGGTSGSYIQYFGAGTRLSVL.

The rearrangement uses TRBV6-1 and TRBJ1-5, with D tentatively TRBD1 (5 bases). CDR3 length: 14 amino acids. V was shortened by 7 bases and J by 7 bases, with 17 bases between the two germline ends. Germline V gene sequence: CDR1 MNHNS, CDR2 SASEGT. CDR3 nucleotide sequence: TGTGCCAGCACCCCAATACAGGTCTCGCAGCCCCAGCATTTT. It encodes CASTPIQVSQPQHF.

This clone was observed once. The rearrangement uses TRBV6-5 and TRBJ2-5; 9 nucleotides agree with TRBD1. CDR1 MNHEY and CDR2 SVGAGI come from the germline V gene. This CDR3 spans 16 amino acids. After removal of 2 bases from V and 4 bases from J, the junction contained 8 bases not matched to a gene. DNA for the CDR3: TGTGCCAGCAGTTACGAAATGGGACAGGGAGGAGAGACCCAGTACTTC. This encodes CASSYEMGQGGETQYF.

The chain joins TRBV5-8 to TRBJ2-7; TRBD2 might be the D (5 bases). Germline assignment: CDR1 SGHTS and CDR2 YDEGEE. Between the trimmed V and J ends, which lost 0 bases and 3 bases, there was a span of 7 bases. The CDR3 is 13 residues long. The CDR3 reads CASSLVGGYEQYF. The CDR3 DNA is TGTGCCAGCAGCTTGGTTGGAGGCTACGAGCAGTACTTC.

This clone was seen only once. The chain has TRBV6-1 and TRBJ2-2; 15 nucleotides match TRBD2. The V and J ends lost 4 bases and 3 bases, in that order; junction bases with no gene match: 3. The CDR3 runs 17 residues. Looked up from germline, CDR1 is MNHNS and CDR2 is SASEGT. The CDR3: CASSGGLAGGHTGELFF. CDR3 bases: TGTGCCAGCAGTGGGGGACTAGCGGGAGGTCACACCGGGGAGCTGTTTTTT.

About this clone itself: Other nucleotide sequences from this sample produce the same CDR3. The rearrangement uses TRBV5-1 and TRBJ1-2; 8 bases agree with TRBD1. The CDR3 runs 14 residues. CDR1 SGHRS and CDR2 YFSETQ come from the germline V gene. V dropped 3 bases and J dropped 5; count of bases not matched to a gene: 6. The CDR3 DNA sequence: TGCGCCAGCAGCTCCCCCGGACAGGGTTATGGCTACACCTTC. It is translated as CASSSPGQGYGYTF.

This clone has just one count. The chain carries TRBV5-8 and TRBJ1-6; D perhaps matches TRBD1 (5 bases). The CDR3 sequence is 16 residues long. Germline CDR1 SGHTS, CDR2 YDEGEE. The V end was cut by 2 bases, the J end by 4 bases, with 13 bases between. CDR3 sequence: CASSFGGAGYNSPLHF. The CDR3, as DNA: TGTGCCAGCAGCTTTGGCGGGGCGGGTTATAATTCACCCCTCCACTTT.

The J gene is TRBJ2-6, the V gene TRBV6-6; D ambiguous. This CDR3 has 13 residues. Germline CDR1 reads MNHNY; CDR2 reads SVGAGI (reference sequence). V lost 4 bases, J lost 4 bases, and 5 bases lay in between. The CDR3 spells CASSLTGANVLTF. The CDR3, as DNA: TGTGCCAGCAGTTTGACCGGGGCCAACGTCCTGACTTTC.

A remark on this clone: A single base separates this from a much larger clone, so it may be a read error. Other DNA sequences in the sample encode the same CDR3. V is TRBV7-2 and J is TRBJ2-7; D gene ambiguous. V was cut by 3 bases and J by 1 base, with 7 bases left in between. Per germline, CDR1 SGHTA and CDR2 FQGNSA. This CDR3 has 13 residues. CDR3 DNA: TGTGCCAGCAGCTTGGCACGTTCCTACGAGCAGTACTTC. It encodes CASSLARSYEQYF.

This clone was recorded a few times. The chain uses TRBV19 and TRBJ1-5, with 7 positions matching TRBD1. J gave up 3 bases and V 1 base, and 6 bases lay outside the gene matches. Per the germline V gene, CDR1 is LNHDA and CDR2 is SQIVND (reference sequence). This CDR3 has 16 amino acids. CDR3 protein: CASSIAGRGNNQPQHF. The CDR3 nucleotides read TGTGCCAGTAGTATAGCCGGCAGGGGGAACAATCAGCCCCAGCATTTT. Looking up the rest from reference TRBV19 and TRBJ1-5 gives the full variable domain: DGGITQSPKYLFRKEGQNVTLSCEQNLNHDAMYWYRQDPGQGLRLIYYSQIVNDFQKGDIAEGYSVSREKKESFPLTVTSAQKNPTAFYLCASSIAGRGNNQPQHFGDGTRLSIL.